The T cell receptor (beta chain) under discussion was sequenced for a study of cytomegalovirus exposure and HLA in healthy donors. General study results and limits: According to the study, 150 to 200 TCR beta chains were cytomegalovirus-associated.

Regarding this clone: The antigen is unknown.

PCR was performed using 60 Vbeta and 13 Jbeta primers. Method: immunoSEQ multiplex PCR; TCRdb's copy keeps in-frame clones and lacks some. The sample records approximately 40,000 clones, about 80% being singletons. Trimming at V came to 6 bases and at J to 2 bases, leaving 7 bases not matched to a gene. CDR3 length equals 14 residues. Per the germline V gene, CDR1 is SGHNT and CDR2 is YYREEE (reference sequence). The sample was PBMCs. The clonotype was recovered from a woman aged 18-29 years in good health and CMV-seropositive. J is TRBJ1-2 and V is TRBV5-4; 7 nucleotides agree with TRBD1. The CDR3 sequence: CASKNQGVNYGYTF. In DNA, the CDR3 is TGTGCCAGCAAAAACCAGGGGGTCAACTATGGCTACACCTTC.